This TCR beta chain was recorded in a study of blood T cell repertoires in COVID-19. Study-level information: Sites in the United States, Italy and Spain provided acute and convalescent COVID-19 samples. The cDNA or gDNA used as material had been derived from T cells, B-cell-depleted T cells, or PBMCs.

Germline lookup yields CDR1 SGHDT and CDR2 YYEEEE. Germline trimming cut 3 bases from V and 3 bases from J; bases unmatched to any gene: 6. The CDR3 is 15 residues long. Original analysis: Researchers report that nucleated cell counts were estimated from reference gene primer amplification. The data were produced by immunoSEQ multiplex PCR, yet TCRdb's version contains in-frame clones alone and is incomplete. V and J calls and clone size are given by that table; D and trimming were obtained from the DNA. This sample has about 69,000 clones, with more than 70% found just once. The sample consisted of peripheral blood. The receptor was derived from a human donor in a cohort sampled during active COVID-19. The chain employs TRBV5-6 and TRBJ1-1, with TRBD1 matching 9 bases. The CDR3 is CASSSPQGADTEAFF. In DNA, the CDR3 is TGTGCCAGCAGCTCACCACAGGGGGCGGACACTGAAGCTTTCTTT.